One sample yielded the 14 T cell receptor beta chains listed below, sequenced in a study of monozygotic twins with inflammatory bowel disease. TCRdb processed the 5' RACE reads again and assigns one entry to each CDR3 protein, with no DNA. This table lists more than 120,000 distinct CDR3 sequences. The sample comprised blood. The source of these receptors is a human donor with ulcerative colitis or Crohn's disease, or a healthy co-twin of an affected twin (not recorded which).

The CDR3 here is CASSQNPGQVGQPQHF. The V call is TRBV4-1, the J call TRBJ1-5; the TCRdb D gene call, TRBD1, has no DNA to confirm it. The germline CDR1 and CDR2 sequences are MGHRA and YSYEKL. This CDR3 is built from 16 residues.

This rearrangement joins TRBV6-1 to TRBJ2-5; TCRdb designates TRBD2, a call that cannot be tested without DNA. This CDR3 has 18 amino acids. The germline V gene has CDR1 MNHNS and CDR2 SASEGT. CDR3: CASSVGLAGGGYQETQYF.

CDR3 loop: CSARDFRDRSSYEQYF. The V call is TRBV20-1, the J call TRBJ2-7; with no DNA, the TCRdb D assignment of TRBD1 cannot be verified. CDR3 size: 16 residues. Germline values: CDR1 DFQATT, CDR2 SNEGSKA (reference sequence).

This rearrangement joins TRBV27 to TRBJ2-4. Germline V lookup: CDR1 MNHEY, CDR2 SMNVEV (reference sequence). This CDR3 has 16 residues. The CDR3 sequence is CASSLSAAVAKNIQYF.

The CDR3 sequence: CSVRRGNTIYF. This chain uses TRBV29-1 with TRBJ1-3. The germline V gene has CDR1 SQVTM and CDR2 ANQGSEA. The CDR3 is made up of 11 amino acids.

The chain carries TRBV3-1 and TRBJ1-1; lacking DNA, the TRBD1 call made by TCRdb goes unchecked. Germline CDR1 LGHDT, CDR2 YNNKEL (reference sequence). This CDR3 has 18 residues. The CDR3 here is CASSQPPQGVWMNTEAFF.

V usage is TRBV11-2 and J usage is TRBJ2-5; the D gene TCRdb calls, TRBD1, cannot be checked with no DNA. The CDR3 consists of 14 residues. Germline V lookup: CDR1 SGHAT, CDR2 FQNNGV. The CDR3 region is CASSFGYSQETQYF.

This CDR3 is CASNVGGVQIEQFF. This chain joins TRBV3-1 and TRBJ2-1; with no DNA, the TCRdb D assignment of TRBD2 cannot be verified. CDR1 is LGHDT, CDR2 YNNKEL, per germline (reference sequence). The CDR3 spans 14 residues.

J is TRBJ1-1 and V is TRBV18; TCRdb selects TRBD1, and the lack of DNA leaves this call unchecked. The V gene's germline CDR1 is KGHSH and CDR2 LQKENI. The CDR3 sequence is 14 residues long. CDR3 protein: CASSQRTGHNEAFF.

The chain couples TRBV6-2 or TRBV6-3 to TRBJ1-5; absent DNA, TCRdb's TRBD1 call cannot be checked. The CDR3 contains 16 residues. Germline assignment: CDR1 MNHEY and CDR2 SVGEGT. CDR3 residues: CASSPPGQVVNQPQHF.

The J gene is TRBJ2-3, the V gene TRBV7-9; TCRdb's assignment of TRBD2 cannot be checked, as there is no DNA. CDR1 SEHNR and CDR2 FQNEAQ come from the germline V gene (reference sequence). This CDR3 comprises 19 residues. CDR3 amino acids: CASSPISGGGLGRGDTQYF. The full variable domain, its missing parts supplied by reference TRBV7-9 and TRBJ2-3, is DTGVSQNPRHKITKRGQNVTFRCDPISEHNRLYWYRQTLGQGPEFLTYFQNEAQLEKSRLLSDRFSAERPKGSFSTLEIQRTEQGDSAMYLCASSPISGGGLGRGDTQYFGPGTRLTVL.

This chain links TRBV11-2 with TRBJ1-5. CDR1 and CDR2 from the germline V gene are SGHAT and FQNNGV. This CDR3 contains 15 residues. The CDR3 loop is CASSPDGNSNQPQHF.

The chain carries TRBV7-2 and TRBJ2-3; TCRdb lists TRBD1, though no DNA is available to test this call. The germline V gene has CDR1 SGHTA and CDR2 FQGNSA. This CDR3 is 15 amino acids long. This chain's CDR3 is CASSQQGLSTDTQYF.

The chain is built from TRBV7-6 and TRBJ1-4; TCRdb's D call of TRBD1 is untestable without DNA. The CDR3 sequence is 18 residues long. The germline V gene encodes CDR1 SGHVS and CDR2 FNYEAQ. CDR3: CASSLVGQVWATNEKLFF.